The rows below give T cell receptor beta chains drawn from one sample of a study of blood T cell repertoires in COVID-19. The assay was immunoSEQ multiplex PCR, and TCRdb's table has in-frame clones only and misses some. The sample gives roughly 52,000 clones, approximately 82% of which show up once; 5.9% is in the top ten. Sequencing used peripheral blood. These receptors came from a human donor in a cohort sampled during active or convalescent COVID-19. The CDR3 runs from the conserved cysteine through the conserved F or W. The D gene is left open where the match is weak. Rows give clone size only sometimes, using once, few, many, or a class for an expanded clone.

D	J	size	V	DNA	CDR3
.	TRBJ2-7	.	TRBV3-1/TRBV3-2	TGTGCCAGCAGCCAAGTGGGAGTTAGGAAGGCCTACGAGCAGTACTTC	CASSQVGVRKAYEQYF
.	TRBJ2-1	.	TRBV11-3	TGTGCCAGCAGCTTAGAAGGGGGATTGGGCAATGAGCAGTTCTTC	CASSLEGGLGNEQFF
.	TRBJ1-5	.	TRBV21-1	TGTGCCAGCAATACCAAGGACAGGGACGGCCAGCCCCAGCATTTT	CASNTKDRDGQPQHF
TRBD1	TRBJ2-1	.	TRBV11-2	TGTGCCACCGACAGGGGGGGTGGTCGGAATGAGCAGTTCTTC	CATDRGGGRNEQFF
.	TRBJ1-5	.	TRBV3-1/TRBV3-2	TGTGCCAGCAGCCAAGGGCAGGATAGCAATCAGCCCCAGCATTTT	CASSQGQDSNQPQHF
.	TRBJ1-1	.	TRBV3-1/TRBV3-2	TGTGCCAGCAGCCTCCGAGATTCGCACACTGAAGCTTTCTTT	CASSLRDSHTEAFF
TRBD1	TRBJ1-5	once	TRBV19	TGTGCCAGTAGCACTACAGGGGGGAATCAGCCCCAGCATTTT	CASSTTGGNQPQHF
.	TRBJ1-1	.	TRBV5-6	TGTGCCAGCAGCGGATCCACCACAGGTCGCACTGAAGCTTTCTTT	CASSGSTTGRTEAFF
.	TRBJ1-1	once	TRBV29-1	TGCAGCGTTGGCCCAGGAGGTAGCACTGAAGCTTTCTTT	CSVGPGGSTEAFF
.	TRBJ1-2	.	TRBV7-2	TGTGCCAGCAGCTTGACGTCGGACACCAACTATGGCTACACCTTC	CASSLTSDTNYGYTF